Listed below are T cell receptor beta chains from one sample, sequenced in a study of cytomegalovirus exposure and HLA in healthy donors. The assay was immunoSEQ multiplex PCR, and TCRdb's table has in-frame clones only and misses some. The sample has around 160,000 clones, and its top ten clones hold approximately 1.5%. The sequenced sample was PBMCs. The receptors derive from a woman between 50 and 59 years old in good health and CMV-seronegative. The CDR3 runs from the conserved cysteine through the conserved F or W. A D gene is named only where the DNA matches it firmly.

CDR3: CASSWAGTGFQETQYF
DNA: TGTGCCAGCAGCTGGGCGGGGACAGGCTTCCAAGAGACCCAGTACTTC
J: TRBJ2-5
D: TRBD1
length: 16
V: TRBV5-4

CDR3: CASSSRGGHLYGYTF
DNA: TGTGCCAGCAGCAGTAGGGGGGGGCACCTCTATGGCTACACCTTC
J: TRBJ1-2
D: -
length: 15
V: TRBV7-8

CDR3: CASSETRGYGEQYF
DNA: TGTGCCAGCAGCGAAACCCGGGGGTACGGGGAGCAGTACTTC
J: TRBJ2-7
D: -
length: 14
V: TRBV6-5

CDR3: CASSLDRGDRGYNEQFF
DNA: TGTGCCAGCAGCTTAGATCGTGGGGACAGGGGTTACAATGAGCAGTTCTTC
J: TRBJ2-1
D: TRBD1
length: 17
V: TRBV11-3

CDR3: CASSSSSWREEGNIQYF
DNA: TGTGCCAGCAGCTCTAGTTCCTGGCGGGAGGAGGGAAACATTCAGTACTTC
J: TRBJ2-4
D: TRBD2
length: 17
V: TRBV7-6

CDR3: CASSLAGGLSYEQYF
DNA: TGTGCCAGCAGCTTGGCCGGGGGTCTCTCCTACGAGCAGTACTTC
J: TRBJ2-7
D: -
length: 15
V: TRBV5-4

CDR3: CASSEPGLAGNEQFF
DNA: TGTGCCAGCAGCGAGCCGGGACTAGCGGGTAATGAGCAGTTCTTC
J: TRBJ2-1
D: TRBD2
length: 15
V: TRBV9

CDR3: CASSLVGTSGETQYF
DNA: TGCGCCAGCAGCTTGGTAGGGACTAGCGGAGAGACCCAGTACTTC
J: TRBJ2-5
D: TRBD2
length: 15
V: TRBV5-1

CDR3: CAISESETVSYEQYF
DNA: TGTGCCATCAGTGAGTCAGAGACAGTCTCCTACGAGCAGTACTTC
J: TRBJ2-7
D: -
length: 15
V: TRBV10-3

CDR3: CASSLIAGNNEQFF
DNA: TGCGCCAGCAGCTTGATAGCGGGGAACAATGAGCAGTTCTTC
J: TRBJ2-1
D: TRBD2
length: 14
V: TRBV5-1

CDR3: CASSNPRRLETQYF
DNA: TGTGCCAGCAGTAACCCTAGAAGGTTAGAGACCCAGTACTTC
J: TRBJ2-5
D: -
length: 14
V: TRBV28

CDR3: CASSSTDTGRPDYEQYF
DNA: TGTGCTAGCAGCTCCACAGACACCGGACGGCCGGACTACGAGCAGTACTTC
J: TRBJ2-7
D: -
length: 17
V: TRBV7-7

CDR3: CAISLALTDEQFF
DNA: TGTGCCATCAGCCTAGCACTCACGGATGAGCAGTTCTTC
J: TRBJ2-1
D: -
length: 13
V: TRBV10-3

CDR3: CAISESRDTLGYTF
DNA: TGTGCCATCAGTGAGTCCCGGGACACCTTGGGCTACACCTTC
J: TRBJ1-2
D: -
length: 14
V: TRBV10-3

CDR3: CASSYGITGAGEQYF
DNA: TGTGCCAGCAGTTACGGGATTACAGGGGCGGGGGAGCAGTACTTC
J: TRBJ2-7
D: -
length: 15
V: TRBV6-6

CDR3: CASSIDNYGYTF
DNA: TGTGCCAGCTCAATAGATAACTATGGCTACACCTTC
J: TRBJ1-2
D: -
length: 12
V: TRBV18

CDR3: CASTYGTGNTEAFF
DNA: TGTGCCAGTACTTACGGGACAGGGAACACTGAAGCTTTCTTT
J: TRBJ1-1
D: TRBD1
length: 14
V: TRBV19

CDR3: CASSYLAGGANEQFF
DNA: TGTGCCAGCAGTTATTTAGCGGGAGGGGCCAATGAGCAGTTCTTC
J: TRBJ2-1
D: TRBD2
length: 15
V: TRBV6-5

CDR3: CASSSSGKGPGELFF
DNA: TGTGCCAGCAGCTCTTCCGGGAAAGGACCCGGGGAGCTGTTTTTT
J: TRBJ2-2
D: -
length: 15
V: TRBV5-6

CDR3: CASSPRGHEQYF
DNA: TGTGCCAGCAGCCCCAGGGGCCACGAGCAGTACTTC
J: TRBJ2-7
D: -
length: 12
V: TRBV7-6

CDR3: CAWSVGGGDQPQHF
DNA: TGTGCCTGGAGTGTAGGGGGCGGGGATCAGCCCCAGCATTTT
J: TRBJ1-5
D: TRBD1
length: 14
V: TRBV30

CDR3: CASSLSYVNSGANVLTF
DNA: TGCGCCAGCAGCCTGAGCTACGTGAACTCTGGGGCCAACGTCCTGACTTTC
J: TRBJ2-6
D: -
length: 17
V: TRBV5-1

CDR3: CASSLSPLNTGELFF
DNA: TGTGCCAGCAGCTTAAGCCCCCTGAACACCGGGGAGCTGTTTTTT
J: TRBJ2-2
D: -
length: 15
V: TRBV7-2

CDR3: CAISERQTGSTNEKLFF
DNA: TGTGCCATCAGTGAAAGACAGACAGGTTCAACTAATGAAAAACTGTTTTTT
J: TRBJ1-4
D: -
length: 17
V: TRBV10-3

CDR3: CASSRDNTDTQYF
DNA: TGTGCCAGCAGCCGGGACAACACAGATACGCAGTATTTT
J: TRBJ2-3
D: -
length: 13
V: TRBV4-2

CDR3: CASSLEGRDYGYTF
DNA: TGTGCCAGCAGCTTGGAGGGGCGAGACTATGGCTACACCTTC
J: TRBJ1-2
D: -
length: 14
V: TRBV5-6